The rows below give T cell receptor beta chains drawn from one sample of a study of blood T cell repertoires in COVID-19. Some clones are missing from TCRdb's copy, which holds only in-frame ones; the method was immunoSEQ multiplex PCR. The sample lists some 94,000 clones, 65% to 85% seen once, with about 2% in the top ten. Sequenced sample: peripheral blood. These receptors all come from a man between 70 and 80 years old with active or convalescent COVID-19. Both conserved end residues are part of each CDR3. The D gene is left open where the match is weak. Clone size appears in some rows only: once, few, many, or a class for an expanded clone.

V: TRBV7-9
length: 17
J: TRBJ2-1
D: TRBD1
size: -
CDR3: CASSLGQGALSYNEQFF
DNA: TGTGCCAGCAGCTTGGGACAGGGGGCCCTCTCCTACAATGAGCAGTTCTTC

V: TRBV4-3
length: 15
J: TRBJ1-1
D: -
size: few
CDR3: CASSEPGRGFTEAFF
DNA: TGCGCCAGCAGCGAACCGGGCAGGGGATTCACTGAAGCTTTCTTT

V: TRBV29-1
length: 14
J: TRBJ2-5
D: TRBD2
size: once
CDR3: CSVSASGGRETQYF
DNA: TGCAGCGTTTCCGCTAGCGGGGGGCGGGAGACCCAGTACTTC

V: TRBV28
length: 15
J: TRBJ2-7
D: TRBD2
size: -
CDR3: CASSPPGGPFYEQYF
DNA: TGTGCCAGCAGTCCCCCGGGGGGGCCTTTCTACGAGCAGTACTTC

V: TRBV30
length: 13
J: TRBJ1-5
D: -
size: -
CDR3: CAWSTKNNQPQHF
DNA: TGTGCCTGGAGTACTAAGAATAATCAGCCCCAGCATTTT

V: TRBV7-9
length: 15
J: TRBJ1-1
D: TRBD1
size: -
CDR3: CASSLRQGPNTEAFF
DNA: TGTGCCAGCAGCCTCCGACAGGGGCCGAACACTGAAGCTTTCTTT

V: TRBV4-1
length: 20
J: TRBJ2-6
D: -
size: -
CDR3: CASSQVTVLTGYSGANVLTF
DNA: TGCGCCAGCAGCCAAGTAACGGTCCTAACAGGGTACTCTGGGGCCAACGTCCTGACTTTC

V: TRBV7-2
length: 15
J: TRBJ1-5
D: -
size: -
CDR3: CASSSGLGRQQPQHF
DNA: TGTGCCAGCAGCTCGGGGTTAGGGAGGCAACAGCCCCAGCATTTT

V: TRBV19
length: 15
J: TRBJ1-3
D: -
size: few
CDR3: CASSRQSFSGNTIYF
DNA: TGTGCCAGTAGCAGACAGTCCTTCTCTGGAAACACCATATATTTT

V: TRBV19
length: 14
J: TRBJ1-5
D: -
size: -
CDR3: CASSILGQSQPQHF
DNA: TGTGCCAGTAGTATTTTGGGGCAGAGTCAGCCCCAGCATTTT

V: TRBV7-6
length: 18
J: TRBJ2-3
D: TRBD2
size: -
CDR3: CASSPRTSGRGSTDTQYF
DNA: TGTGCCAGCAGCCCCCGGACTAGCGGTCGAGGAAGCACAGATACGCAGTATTTT

V: TRBV7-2
length: 13
J: TRBJ2-2
D: -
size: -
CDR3: CASRNTNTGELFF
DNA: TGTGCCAGCAGAAATACGAACACCGGGGAGCTGTTTTTT

V: TRBV13
length: 15
J: TRBJ2-1
D: TRBD1
size: -
CDR3: CASSFTGVTYNEQFF
DNA: TGTGCCAGCAGCTTTACAGGGGTGACCTACAATGAGCAGTTCTTC

V: TRBV7-2
length: 12
J: TRBJ2-3
D: -
size: -
CDR3: CASSFDRDTQYF
DNA: TGTGCCAGCAGCTTCGACAGGGATACGCAGTATTTT

V: TRBV6-2/TRBV6-3
length: 13
J: TRBJ1-5
D: -
size: few
CDR3: CASSSSPNQPQHF
DNA: TGTGCCAGCAGTTCGTCCCCCAATCAGCCCCAGCATTTT

V: TRBV6-5
length: 13
J: TRBJ1-1
D: TRBD1
size: few
CDR3: CASRGTGGAEAFF
DNA: TGTGCCAGCAGGGGGACAGGGGGGGCTGAAGCTTTCTTT

V: TRBV5-1
length: 15
J: TRBJ1-1
D: TRBD1
size: -
CDR3: CASSPRQGVNTEAFF
DNA: TGCGCCAGCAGCCCACGACAGGGCGTGAACACTGAAGCTTTCTTT